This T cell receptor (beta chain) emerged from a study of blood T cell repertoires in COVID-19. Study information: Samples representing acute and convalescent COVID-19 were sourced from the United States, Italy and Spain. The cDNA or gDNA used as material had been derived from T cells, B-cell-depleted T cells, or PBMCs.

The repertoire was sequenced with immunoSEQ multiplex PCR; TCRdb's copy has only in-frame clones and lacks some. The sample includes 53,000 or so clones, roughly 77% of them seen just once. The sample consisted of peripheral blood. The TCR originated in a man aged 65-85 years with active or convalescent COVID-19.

This CDR3 is CASSYSKGEPYNEQFF. In nucleotides, the CDR3 is TGTGCCAGCAGTTACTCGAAGGGGGAGCCCTACAATGAGCAGTTCTTC. This chain uses TRBV6-2 or TRBV6-3 with TRBJ2-1; D possibly corresponds to TRBD1 (6 bases). Germline CDR1 is MNHEY and CDR2 is SVGEGT. The CDR3 runs 16 residues. Trimming took off 0 bases at V and 2 bases at J, with 11 bases between the two ends.